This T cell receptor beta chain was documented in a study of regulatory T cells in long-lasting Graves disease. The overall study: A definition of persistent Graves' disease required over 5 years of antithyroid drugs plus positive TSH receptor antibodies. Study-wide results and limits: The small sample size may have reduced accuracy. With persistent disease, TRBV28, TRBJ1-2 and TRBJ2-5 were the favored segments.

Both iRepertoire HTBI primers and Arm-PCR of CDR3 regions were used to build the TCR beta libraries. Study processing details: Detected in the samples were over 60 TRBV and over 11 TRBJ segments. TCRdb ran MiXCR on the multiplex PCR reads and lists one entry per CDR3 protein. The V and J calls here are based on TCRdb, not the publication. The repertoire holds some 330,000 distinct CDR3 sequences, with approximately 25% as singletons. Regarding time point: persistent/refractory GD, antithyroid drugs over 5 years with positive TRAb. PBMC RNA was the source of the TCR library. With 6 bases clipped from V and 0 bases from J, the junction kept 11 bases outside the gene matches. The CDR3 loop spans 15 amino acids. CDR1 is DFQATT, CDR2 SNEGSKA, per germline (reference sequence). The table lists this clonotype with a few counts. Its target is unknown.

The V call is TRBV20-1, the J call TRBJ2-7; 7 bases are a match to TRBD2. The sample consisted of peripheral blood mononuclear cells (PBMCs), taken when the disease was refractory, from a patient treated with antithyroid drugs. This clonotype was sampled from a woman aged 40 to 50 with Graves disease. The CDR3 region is CSANYAGDLSYEQYF. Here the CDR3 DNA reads TGCAGTGCCAACTATGCGGGAGACCTCTCCTACGAGCAGTACTTC.